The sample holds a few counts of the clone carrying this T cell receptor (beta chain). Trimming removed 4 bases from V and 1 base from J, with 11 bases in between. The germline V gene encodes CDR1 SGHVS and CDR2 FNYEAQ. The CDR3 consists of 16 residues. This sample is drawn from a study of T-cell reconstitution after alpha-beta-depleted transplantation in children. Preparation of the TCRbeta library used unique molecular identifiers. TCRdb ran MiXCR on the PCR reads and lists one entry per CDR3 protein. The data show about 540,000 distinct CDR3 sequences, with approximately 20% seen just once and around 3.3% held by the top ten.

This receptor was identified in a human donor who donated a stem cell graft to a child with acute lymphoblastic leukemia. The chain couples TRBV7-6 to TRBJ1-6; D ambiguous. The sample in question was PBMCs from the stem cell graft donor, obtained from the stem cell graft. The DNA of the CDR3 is TGTGCCAGCAGCTCCCAACCGGGATCCTATAATTCACCCCTCCACTTT. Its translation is CASSSQPGSYNSPLHF.